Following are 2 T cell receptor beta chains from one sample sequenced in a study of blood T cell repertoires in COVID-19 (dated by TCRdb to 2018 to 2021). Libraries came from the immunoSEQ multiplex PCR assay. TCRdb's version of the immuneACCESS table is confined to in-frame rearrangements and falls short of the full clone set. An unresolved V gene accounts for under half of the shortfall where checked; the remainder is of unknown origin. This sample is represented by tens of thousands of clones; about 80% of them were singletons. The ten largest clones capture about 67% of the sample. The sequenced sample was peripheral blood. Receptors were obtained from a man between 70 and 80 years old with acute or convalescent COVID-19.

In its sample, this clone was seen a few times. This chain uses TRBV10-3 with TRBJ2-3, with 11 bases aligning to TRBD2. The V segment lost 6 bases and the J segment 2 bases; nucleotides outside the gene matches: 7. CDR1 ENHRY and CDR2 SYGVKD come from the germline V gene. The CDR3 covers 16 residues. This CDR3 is CAISLLAGAFTDTQYF. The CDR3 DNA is TGTGCCATCAGCCTACTAGCGGGAGCCTTCACAGATACGCAGTATTTT.

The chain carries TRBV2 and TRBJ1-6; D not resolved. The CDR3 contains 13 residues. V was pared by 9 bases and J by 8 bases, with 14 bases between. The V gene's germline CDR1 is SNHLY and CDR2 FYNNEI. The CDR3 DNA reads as TGTGCCAGGGGCTCAGTGGGTCATTCACCCCTCCACTTT. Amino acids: CARGSVGHSPLHF.